Sequencing of this TCR beta chain was carried out in a study of blood T cell repertoires in COVID-19 (dated by TCRdb to the early 2020s). A note on the overall study: Collaborator samples came from the United States, Italy and Spain and covered acute and convalescent phases of COVID-19. The dataset comprised deeply sampled blood TCRbeta repertoires from subjects exposed to, actively infected with, or recovered from COVID-19. HLA class I and class II types, where available, came from metadata supplied by the sample provider rather than from assay-based typing. The repertoires were released in a freely available public database intended as a resource for research on the immune response to SARS-CoV-2. The material from the prospective study consisted of cDNA or gDNA derived from T cells, B-cell-depleted T cells, or PBMCs. Samples were obtained from the ongoing ImmuneRACE study (first 160 participants) and from over 1,000 subjects provided by 6 global collaborators. Nearly every sample came with metadata listing a de-identified subject ID, COVID-19 status, age in years and sex.

Beyond this particular receptor, the publication reports: The quantity of clinical and demographic metadata differed by source and by participant and was supplied without curation.

For this chain, trimming is 2 bases at the V end and 8 bases at the J end, and the number of junction bases without a gene match is 7. CDR1 and CDR2 were assigned from the germline V gene (reference sequence) as LNHNV and YYDKDF. The CDR3 measures 15 amino acids from cysteine to phenylalanine. This entry keeps only the CDR3 DNA: 45 bases, framed from base 1. Each collaborating institution followed its own protocols to collect whole blood in K2EDTA tubes. For TCRbeta analysis, collaborators shipped samples in one of three forms: frozen whole blood, isolated PBMCs, or DNA extracted from either of those sample types. TCRbeta CDR3 regions were amplified from genomic DNA using the immunoSEQ Assay, a bias-controlled multiplex PCR. The original methods were these. The number of nucleated cells in each sample was estimated by amplification of reference gene primers within the assay. Sequence reads were collapsed and filtered to measure the absolute abundance of every unique TCRbeta CDR3 rearrangement. For each sample, productive Simpson clonality was calculated as the square root of Simpson's diversity index over productive rearrangements. Entries here come from immuneACCESS through TCRdb and include only in-frame sequences with V and J called. Some clones fail to appear in such tables; in the studies checked, an unresolved V gene covers under half of the shortfall, and the cause of the remainder is unknown. For V, J and clone size, that table is used; D and trimming come from the DNA. Here the sample has some 340,000 clones; about 85% occur a single time. Around 3.4% of the sample lies in the top ten.

Worth noting for this clone: Its antigen is not yet known. The record has no base qualities; no much larger clone is one base away.

The sequence joins TRBV15 to TRBJ1-2; TRBD1 matches 11 bases in the middle. This clonotype was sampled from a woman younger than 35 with acute or convalescent COVID-19. What was sequenced was peripheral blood. The CDR3 sequence is CATSRSDRGPGGYTF. The DNA sequence reads TGTGCCACCAGCAGATCGGACAGGGGGCCTGGAGGCTACACCTTC. Joined to the reference TRBV15 and TRBJ1-2 proteins, this CDR3 gives the full variable domain: DAMVIQNPRYQVTQFGKPVTLSCSQTLNHNVMYWYQQKSSQAPKLLFHYYDKDFNNEADTPDNFQSRRPNTSFCFLDIRSPGLGDTAMYLCATSRSDRGPGGYTFGSGTRLTVV.